This TCR beta chain emerged from a study of blood T cell repertoires in COVID-19. Study-level information: Samples came from the United States, Italy and Spain, spanning acute and convalescent COVID-19. PBMCs, B-cell-depleted T cells, or T cells were the source of the cDNA or gDNA that made up the material.

This CDR3 is built from 16 residues. CDR1 and CDR2 from the germline V gene are KGHDR and SFDVKD. V shed 1 base and J 0 bases; nucleotides not matched to a gene: 4. Produced via immunoSEQ multiplex PCR; TCRdb's table is partial and in-frame only. The sample lists 50,000 to 60,000 clones; 85% were seen once. The sequenced material came from peripheral blood. The source is a human donor in a cohort sampled during active COVID-19. The chain couples TRBV24-1 to TRBJ2-5, with 7 bases fitting TRBD1. The CDR3 sequence: CATSDFGRGYQETQYF. CDR3 bases: TGTGCCACCAGTGATTTTGGCAGGGGGTACCAAGAGACCCAGTACTTC.